One sample yielded the 25 T cell receptor beta chains listed below, sequenced in a study of blood T cell repertoires in COVID-19. This table comes from immunoSEQ multiplex PCR, and its TCRdb copy is limited to in-frame clones, with some not included. The sample lists over 350,000 clones; just over 85% were seen once. Sequenced: peripheral blood. These receptors came from a young woman with active or convalescent COVID-19.

This clone occurred once. The chain couples TRBV3-1 (or the pseudogene TRBV3-2) to TRBJ1-1, with unresolved D. V was shortened by 0 bases and J by 5 bases, with 13 bases between the two germline ends. This CDR3 region has 15 residues. CDR1 is LGHDT, CDR2 YNNKEL, per germline (reference sequence). CDR3 amino acids: CASSQDVEGTTEAFF. The CDR3 nucleotides are TGTGCCAGCAGCCAAGATGTGGAGGGTACAACTGAAGCTTTCTTT.

This clone is a singleton in its sample. The CDR3, as DNA: TGTGCCAGCAGTGAAGCGCCACAGGGGTACTATCAGCCCCAGCATTTT. Amino acid sequence: CASSEAPQGYYQPQHF. The chain carries TRBV6-1 and TRBJ1-5; TRBD1 aligns across 7 bases. The J segment lost 5 bases and the V segment lost 0 bases, leaving 7 bases of the junction unmatched. Germline CDR1 reads MNHNS; CDR2 reads SASEGT. The CDR3 length is 16 residues.

The chain carries TRBV4-1 and TRBJ1-4, with D tentatively TRBD1 (6 bases). Germline V gives CDR1 MGHRA, CDR2 YSYEKL. The CDR3 runs 14 residues. V was pared by 4 bases and J by 5 bases, with 11 bases between. In DNA form, the CDR3 reads TGCGCCAGCAGCCGCGGACAGACCAATGAAAAACTGTTTTTT. Translation gives CASSRGQTNEKLFF.

The genes are TRBV30 and TRBJ1-4; D possibly corresponds to TRBD1 (6 bases). The CDR3 is 15 residues long. The V end was cut by 4 bases, the J end by 4 bases, with 16 bases between. Germline-derived CDR1 and CDR2 are GTSNPN and SVGIG (reference sequence). The CDR3 loop is CAWTQNGQINEKLFF. The CDR3 region has the DNA TGTGCCTGGACCCAAAATGGACAGATTAATGAAAAACTGTTTTTT.

The chain employs TRBV11-2 and TRBJ2-5, with 7 bases identical to TRBD2. There are 14 residues in the CDR3. Germline V CDR1 and CDR2: SGHAT, FQNNGV. Trimming at V came to 7 bases and at J to 2 bases, leaving 7 bases not matched to a gene. This CDR3 is CASMAGEGQETQYF. The DNA for the CDR3 is TGTGCCAGCATGGCGGGGGAGGGGCAAGAGACCCAGTACTTC.

The J gene is TRBJ2-7, the V gene TRBV27; the match to TRBD1 covers 7 bases. With V trimmed by 1 base and J by 3 bases, 12 bases remained unmatched. CDR1 is MNHEY and CDR2 is SMNVEV in the germline V gene (reference sequence). The CDR3 has 17 residues. The CDR3 reads CASSLLREGALIYEQYF. The CDR3, as DNA: TGTGCCAGCAGTTTATTGCGTGAGGGGGCGCTTATCTACGAGCAGTACTTC.

The chain combines TRBV6-1 with TRBJ2-1, with TRBD1 matching over 9 bases. Germline CDR1 and CDR2: MNHNS and SASEGT. With 4 bases clipped from V and 4 bases from J, the junction kept 8 bases outside the gene matches. The CDR3 has 16 residues. CDR3 sequence (DNA): TGTGCCAGCAGTGGGGGGAACAGGGGGCTTTACAATGAGCAGTTCTTC. It codes for CASSGGNRGLYNEQFF.

This rearrangement joins TRBV14 to TRBJ1-3; D is undetermined. Germline V gene lookup returns CDR1 SGHDN and CDR2 FVKESK. V was pared by 1 base and J by 4 bases, with 20 bases between. CDR3 length: 18 amino acids. The CDR3 region is CASSQVLTRESGGNTIYF. CDR3 coding DNA: TGTGCCAGCAGCCAAGTACTAACAAGGGAGTCGGGAGGAAACACCATATATTTT.

The chain couples TRBV10-2 to TRBJ2-1; TRBD2 is a possible D gene (5 bases). Germline V gives CDR1 WSHSY, CDR2 SAAADI. V was clipped by 0 bases and J by 8 bases, with 8 bases between them. The CDR3 has 13 amino acids. CDR3 amino acids: CASSESGAYEQFF. CDR3 coding DNA: TGCGCCAGCAGTGAGTCGGGAGCCTATGAGCAGTTCTTC.

This chain joins TRBV11-2 and TRBJ1-6, with 9 nucleotides matching TRBD1. Germline CDR1 SGHAT, CDR2 FQNNGV. The CDR3 extends over 15 amino acids. J was trimmed by 7 bases and V by 0 bases; bases with no gene match: 1. Here the CDR3 reads CASSLEGTGNSPLHF. The CDR3 DNA reads TGTGCCAGCAGCTTAGAGGGGACAGGGAATTCACCCCTCCACTTT.

V and J are TRBV5-1 and TRBJ2-2; tentative D call: TRBD1 (5 bases). The CDR3 has 15 amino acids. The germline V and J ends were trimmed by 2 bases and 2 bases, with 10 bases remaining between them. Germline V lookup: CDR1 SGHRS, CDR2 YFSETQ. CDR3 sequence: CASSFLQGNTGELFF. The DNA of the CDR3 is TGCGCCAGCAGCTTTCTGCAGGGAAACACCGGGGAGCTGTTTTTT.

CDR3 region: CASRKAIATRCEKLFF. The DNA for the CDR3 is TGTGCCAGCAGAAAAGCAATAGCTACAAGGTGTGAAAAACTGTTTTTT. The rearrangement joins TRBV21-1 to TRBJ1-4. TRBV21-1 is a pseudogene locus. This CDR3 is 16 amino acids long.

This chain connects TRBV12-2 to TRBJ1-6. TRBV12-2 is assigned pseudogene status. This CDR3 is 16 amino acids long. The CDR3 DNA is TGTGCAAGTCGCTTAAGCATTCGGGGGAGAGATTCACCCCTCCACTTT. Its protein is CASRLSIRGRDSPLHF.

The V and J genes are TRBV5-4 and TRBJ2-2; D could derive from TRBD1 or TRBD2 (5 bases each). The germline V gene has CDR1 SGHNT and CDR2 YYREEE (reference sequence). CDR3 size: 16 residues. Trimming pared 4 bases from V and 0 bases from J, leaving 13 bases between. CDR3 sequence (DNA): TGTGCCAGCAGCGTGGGGGTCAGGACGAACACCGGGGAGCTGTTTTTT. Protein: CASSVGVRTNTGELFF.

The chain recombines TRBV30 with TRBJ1-6, with a weak D call TRBD1 (5 bases). The germline gives CDR1 GTSNPN, CDR2 SVGIG (reference sequence). V lost 8 bases, J lost 0 bases, and 11 bases lay in between. The CDR3 contains 14 residues. The CDR3 DNA reads as TGTGCCGGACATTCGAGCTCCTATAATTCACCCCTCCACTTT. It is translated as CAGHSSSYNSPLHF.

The genes are TRBV10-3 and TRBJ1-5, with D possibly matching TRBD1 (5 bases). The CDR3 consists of 15 residues. The V end lost 0 bases, the J end lost 5 bases, and 11 bases lay between the germline ends. Germline lookup yields CDR1 ENHRY and CDR2 SYGVKD. CDR3 amino acids: CAISESVTADQPQHF. CDR3 nucleotides: TGTGCCATCAGTGAGTCAGTGACAGCCGATCAGCCCCAGCATTTT.

The chain combines TRBV6-5 with TRBJ1-1; D is perhaps TRBD1 (6 bases). Germline lookup yields CDR1 MNHEY and CDR2 SVGAGI. This CDR3 is 16 amino acids long. V was cut by 2 bases and J by 0 bases, with 13 bases left in between. In nucleotides, the CDR3 is TGTGCCAGCAGTTACGGACAGTCATATCTGAACACTGAAGCTTTCTTT. Translated: CASSYGQSYLNTEAFF.

The chain joins TRBV6-5 to TRBJ1-1; D unresolved. Trimming removed 5 bases from V and 1 base from J, with 8 bases in between. Germline V gives CDR1 MNHEY, CDR2 SVGAGI. This CDR3 comprises 13 residues. The CDR3 spells CASSIQKNTEAFF. CDR3 nucleotides: TGTGCCAGCAGTATTCAGAAGAACACTGAAGCTTTCTTT.

As to this clone: The junction does not match germline at one end; this may be a read error. This chain joins TRBV11-2 and TRBJ2-5; D might be TRBD2 (6 bases). The CDR3 has 15 amino acids. Germline assignment: CDR1 SGHAT and CDR2 FQNNGV. The CDR3 DNA reads as TGTGCCAGCAGTTTAGGCGGGAACTTCCAAGAGACCCAGTACTTC. This codes for CASSLGGNFQETQYF. Supplemented by reference TRBV11-2 and TRBJ2-5, the full variable domain reads EAGVAQSPRYKIIEKRQSVAFWCNPISGHATLYWYQQILGQGPKLLIQFQNNGVVDDSQLPKDRFSAERLKGVDSTLKIQPAKLEDSAVYLCASSLGGNFQETQYFGPGTRLLVL.

The chain employs TRBV7-9 and TRBJ2-1, with 12 bases lining up with TRBD2. Germline V CDR1 and CDR2: SEHNR, FQNEAQ (reference sequence). The CDR3 has 16 residues. J was trimmed by 4 bases and V by 5 bases; bases with no gene match: 6. Here the CDR3 reads CASSPGLAGPYNEQFF. The CDR3 DNA reads TGTGCCAGCAGCCCCGGACTAGCGGGGCCTTACAATGAGCAGTTCTTC.

The chain combines TRBV30 with TRBJ2-7; 8 bases fit TRBD1. J lost 2 bases, V lost 2 bases, and 5 bases had no gene match. From germline, CDR1 is GTSNPN and CDR2 SVGIG (reference sequence). The CDR3 totals 14 residues. The CDR3: CAWSHEQGAYEQYF. The CDR3 DNA is TGTGCCTGGAGTCATGAACAGGGGGCCTACGAGCAGTACTTC.

The chain carries TRBV5-6 and TRBJ2-5; D unclear. V lost 0 bases and J 4 bases, leaving 13 bases between the germline ends. CDR3 length equals 15 residues. Germline V gene sequence: CDR1 SGHDT, CDR2 YYEEEE. CDR3 amino acids: CASSLGASYGETQYF. The CDR3 DNA reads TGTGCCAGCAGCTTGGGGGCCTCGTACGGAGAGACCCAGTACTTC.

V is TRBV21-1 and J is TRBJ2-2; the DNA was not used to check the table's D call, TRBD1. TRBV21-1 constitutes a pseudogene. The CDR3 runs 16 residues. This CDR3 is CASSNGTGVYTGELFF. DNA of the CDR3: TGTGCCAGCAGCAACGGGACAGGGGTATATACCGGGGAGCTGTTTTTT.

Only one count was recorded for this clone. V and J are TRBV6-1 and TRBJ1-1, with 9 bases matching TRBD1. V shed 3 bases, J shed 5 bases, and the junction held 7 bases outside the gene matches. CDR1 is MNHNS, CDR2 SASEGT, per germline. The CDR3 consists of 15 residues. The CDR3 loop is CASSDSTGGRTEAFF. CDR3 DNA sequence: TGTGCCAGCAGTGATTCGACAGGGGGGAGGACTGAAGCTTTCTTT.

Written as DNA, the CDR3 is TGTGCCAGCAGATTCTCGGGTAATGAGCAGTTCTTC. It yields the protein CASRFSGNEQFF. This chain joins TRBV6-5 and TRBJ2-1; D remains unclear. The CDR3 is 12 amino acids. Germline V gives CDR1 MNHEY, CDR2 SVGAGI. The V end lost 6 bases, the J end lost 7 bases, and 10 bases lay between the germline ends.